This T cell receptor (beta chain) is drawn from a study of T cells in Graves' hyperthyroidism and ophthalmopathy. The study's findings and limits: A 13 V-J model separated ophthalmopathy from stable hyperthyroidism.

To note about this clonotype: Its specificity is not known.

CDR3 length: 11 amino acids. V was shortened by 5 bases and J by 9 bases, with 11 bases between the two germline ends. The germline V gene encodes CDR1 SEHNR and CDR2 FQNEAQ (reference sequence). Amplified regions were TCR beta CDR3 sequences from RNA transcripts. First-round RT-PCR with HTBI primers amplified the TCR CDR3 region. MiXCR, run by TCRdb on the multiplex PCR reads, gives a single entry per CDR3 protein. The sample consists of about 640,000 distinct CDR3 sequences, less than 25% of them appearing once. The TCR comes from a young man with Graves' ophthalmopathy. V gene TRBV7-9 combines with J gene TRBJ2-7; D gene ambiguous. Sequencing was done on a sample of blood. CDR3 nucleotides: TGTGCCAGCAGCGACTCTTTGGGGCAGTACTTC. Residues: CASSDSLGQYF.